These 7 T cell receptor beta chains share one sample of origin, sequenced in a study of identical twins. One entry per CDR3 protein results from TCRdb running MiXCR on the 5' RACE reads. The sample comprises roughly 710,000 distinct CDR3 sequences, approximately 6.1% of which are singletons, and 1.5% to 2% rests with the top ten. Sequenced: naive T cells sorted from blood. All receptors derive from a man between 18 and 35 years old in good health.

The chain couples TRBV6-5 to TRBJ1-2; 9 positions match TRBD1. V dropped 2 bases and J dropped 8; count of bases not matched to a gene: 12. The germline V gene encodes CDR1 MNHEY and CDR2 SVGAGI. The CDR3 loop spans 16 amino acids. DNA of the CDR3: TGTGCCAGCAGTTACGGAATAGGACAGGGGATGGGGGGCTACACCTTC. This codes for CASSYGIGQGMGGYTF.

This sequence joins TRBV5-1 and TRBJ2-3, with D maybe TRBD1 (5 bases). Germline CDR1 is SGHRS and CDR2 is YFSETQ. V was pared by 1 base and J by 5 bases, with 14 bases between. The CDR3 runs to 15 residues. The CDR3 nucleotides are TGCGCCAGCAGCTTGCAGTCTACAGGCCAAGATACGCAGTATTTT. Translated: CASSLQSTGQDTQYF.

This clonotype has only a few counts. The V gene is TRBV10-3, the J gene TRBJ2-7; TRBD1 aligns across 8 bases. The CDR3 sequence is 14 residues long. The V and J ends lost 9 bases and 6 bases, in that order; junction bases with no gene match: 13. Germline CDR1 is ENHRY and CDR2 is SYGVKD. CDR3 protein: CAIRETGDSLEQYV. DNA of the CDR3: TGTGCCATTAGGGAGACAGGGGATTCCCTCGAGCAGTACGTC.

In its sample, this clonotype was seen many times. The rearrangement links TRBV29-1 to TRBJ1-2; 8 bases match TRBD1. V shed 6 bases, J shed 1 base, and the junction held 4 bases outside the gene matches. The CDR3 is made up of 13 amino acids. Germline CDR1 and CDR2: SQVTM and ANQGSEA. CDR3 in DNA: TGCAGCGTACGACAGGGGATTAACTATGGCTACACCTTC. Translation: CSVRQGINYGYTF.

This clonotype was seen ten or more times. The V and J genes are TRBV12-3 or TRBV12-4 and TRBJ2-1; D gene unclear. V lost 3 bases and J 9 bases, leaving 9 bases between the germline ends. The CDR3 covers 12 residues. The CDR3 sequence is CASSLVGLEQFF. The CDR3 region has the DNA TGTGCCAGCAGTTTGGTTGGGCTTGAGCAGTTCTTC.

This clonotype was counted a few times. The V and J genes are TRBV12-3 or TRBV12-4 and TRBJ1-3; TRBD1 aligns across 11 bases. The ends lost 6 bases at V and 8 bases at J; junction bases unmatched: 12. The CDR3 length is 16 residues. The CDR3 loop reads CASRNLDRGREDTIYF. CDR3 bases: TGTGCCAGCAGGAACCTGGACAGGGGGCGAGAAGACACCATATATTTT.

This clonotype occurred many times. The chain joins TRBV15 to TRBJ1-6, with 9 bases fitting TRBD1. J was trimmed by 9 bases and V by 5 bases; bases with no gene match: 2. Germline lookup yields CDR1 LNHNV and CDR2 YYDKDF (reference sequence). This CDR3 is built from 13 residues. The CDR3 is CATSGTGTSPLHF. For the CDR3, the DNA is TGTGCCACCAGCGGGACAGGGACTTCACCCCTCCACTTT.